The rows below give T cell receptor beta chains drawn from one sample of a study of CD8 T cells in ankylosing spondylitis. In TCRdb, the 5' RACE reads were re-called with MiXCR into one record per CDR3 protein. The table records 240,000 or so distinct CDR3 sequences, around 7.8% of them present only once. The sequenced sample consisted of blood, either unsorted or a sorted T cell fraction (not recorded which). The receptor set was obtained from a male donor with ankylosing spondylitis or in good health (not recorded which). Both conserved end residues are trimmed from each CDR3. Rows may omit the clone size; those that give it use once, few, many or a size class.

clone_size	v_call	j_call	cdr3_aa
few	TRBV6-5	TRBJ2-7	ASSSSGTGTYEQY
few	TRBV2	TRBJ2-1	ASKPGPTYNEQF
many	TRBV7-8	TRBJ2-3	ASSLGTSGTDTQY
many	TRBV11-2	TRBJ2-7	ASSPSGSGLAGGLGEQY
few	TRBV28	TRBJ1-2	ASRGTGDYGYT
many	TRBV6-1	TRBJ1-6	ASSRDRGNSPLH
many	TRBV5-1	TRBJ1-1	ASSLAAGSMITEAF
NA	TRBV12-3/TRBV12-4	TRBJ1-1	ASSLSRVPNTEAF
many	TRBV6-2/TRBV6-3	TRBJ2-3	ASRIPETDTQY
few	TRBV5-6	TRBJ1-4	ASSPLGNGEKLF
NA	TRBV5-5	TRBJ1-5	GSSLSAPGNQPQH
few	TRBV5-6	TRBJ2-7	ASSPFLGTVMYEQY
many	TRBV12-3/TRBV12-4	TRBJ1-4	ASRRTGTNEKLF
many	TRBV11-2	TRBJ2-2	ASSLDWAGSGGELF
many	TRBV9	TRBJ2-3	ASSVAPSGSDTQY
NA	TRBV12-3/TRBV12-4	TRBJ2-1	ASSLSAQGAESNGQF
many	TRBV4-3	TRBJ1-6	ASSQWDSNSPLH
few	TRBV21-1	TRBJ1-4	ASSGRGEKLF
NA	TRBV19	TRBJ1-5	ASSIVRGGNNQPQH
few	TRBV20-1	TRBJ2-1	SALLTSGPYNEQF
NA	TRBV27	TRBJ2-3	ASSFWGTADTQY
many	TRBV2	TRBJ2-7	AGSGESYEQY
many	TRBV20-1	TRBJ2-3	SAIITGGPPPY
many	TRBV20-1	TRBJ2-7	SASGLDSSYEQY
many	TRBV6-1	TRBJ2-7	ASSPGTGQYEQY
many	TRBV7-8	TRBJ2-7	ASSLGTGVAYEQY
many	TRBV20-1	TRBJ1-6	SARTALDNSPLH
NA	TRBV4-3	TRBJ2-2	ASSQEIWTANTGELF